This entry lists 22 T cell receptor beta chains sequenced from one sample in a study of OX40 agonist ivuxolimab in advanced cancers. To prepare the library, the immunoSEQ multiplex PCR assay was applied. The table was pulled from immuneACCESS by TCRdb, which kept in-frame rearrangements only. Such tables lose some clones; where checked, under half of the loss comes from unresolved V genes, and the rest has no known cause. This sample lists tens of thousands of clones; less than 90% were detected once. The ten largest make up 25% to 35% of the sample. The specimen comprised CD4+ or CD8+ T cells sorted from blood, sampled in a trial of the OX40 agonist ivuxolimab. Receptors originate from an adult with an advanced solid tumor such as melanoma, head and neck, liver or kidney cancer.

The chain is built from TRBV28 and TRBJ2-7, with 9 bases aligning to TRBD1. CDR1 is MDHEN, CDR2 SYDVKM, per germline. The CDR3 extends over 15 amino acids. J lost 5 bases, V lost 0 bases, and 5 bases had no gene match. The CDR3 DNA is TGTGCCAGCAGTTTATGGGGACAGGGTACCAACGAGCAGTACTTC. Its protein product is CASSLWGQGTNEQYF.

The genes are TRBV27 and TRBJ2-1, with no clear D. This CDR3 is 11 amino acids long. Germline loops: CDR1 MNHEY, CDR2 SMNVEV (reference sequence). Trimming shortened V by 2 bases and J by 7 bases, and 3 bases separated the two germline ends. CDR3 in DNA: TGTGCCAGCAGTTTAGGGAATGAGCAGTTCTTC. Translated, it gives CASSLGNEQFF.

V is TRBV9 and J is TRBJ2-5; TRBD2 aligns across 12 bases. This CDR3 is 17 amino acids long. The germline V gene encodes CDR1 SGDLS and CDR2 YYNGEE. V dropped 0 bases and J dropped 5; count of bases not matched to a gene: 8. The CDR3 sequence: CASSVGTGTSGSETQYF. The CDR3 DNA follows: TGTGCCAGCAGCGTAGGAACCGGGACTAGCGGGTCCGAGACCCAGTACTTC.

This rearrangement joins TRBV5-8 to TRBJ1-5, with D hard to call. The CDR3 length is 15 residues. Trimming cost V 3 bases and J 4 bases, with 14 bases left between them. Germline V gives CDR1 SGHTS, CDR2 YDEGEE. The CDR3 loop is CASSSNSGRNQPQHF. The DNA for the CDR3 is TGTGCCAGCAGCTCGAACAGCGGCCGTAATCAGCCCCAGCATTTT.

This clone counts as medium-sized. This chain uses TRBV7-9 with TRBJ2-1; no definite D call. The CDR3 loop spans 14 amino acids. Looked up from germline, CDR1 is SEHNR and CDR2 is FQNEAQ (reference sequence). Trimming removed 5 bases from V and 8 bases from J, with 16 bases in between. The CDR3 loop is CASSQLSLADEQFF. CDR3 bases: TGTGCCAGCAGCCAGTTGTCCCTGGCTGATGAGCAGTTCTTC.

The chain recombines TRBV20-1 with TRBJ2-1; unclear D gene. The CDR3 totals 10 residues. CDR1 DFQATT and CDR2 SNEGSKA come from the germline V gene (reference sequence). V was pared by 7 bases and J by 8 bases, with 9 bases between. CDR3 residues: CSDPIDEQFF. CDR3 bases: TGCAGTGACCCGATTGATGAGCAGTTCTTC.

The CDR3 sequence: CASSLPGSTEAFF. CDR3 sequence (DNA): TGTGCCAGCAGTTTACCGGGGTCCACTGAAGCTTTCTTT. The J gene is TRBJ1-1, the V gene TRBV28, with unresolved D. There are 13 residues in the CDR3. V was pared by 2 bases and J by 4 bases, with 8 bases between. Germline V gene lookup returns CDR1 MDHEN and CDR2 SYDVKM.

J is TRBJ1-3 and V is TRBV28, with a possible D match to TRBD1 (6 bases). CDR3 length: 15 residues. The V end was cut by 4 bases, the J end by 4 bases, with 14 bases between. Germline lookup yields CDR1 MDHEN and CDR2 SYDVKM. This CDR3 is CASSYLRGGGNTIYF. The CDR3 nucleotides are TGTGCCAGCAGTTACCTTCGCGGGGGCGGAAACACCATATATTTT.

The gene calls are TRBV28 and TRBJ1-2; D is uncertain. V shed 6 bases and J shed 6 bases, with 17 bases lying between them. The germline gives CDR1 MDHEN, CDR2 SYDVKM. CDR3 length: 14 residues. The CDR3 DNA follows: TGTGCCAGCAGATGGATCGGGGTTCGTGATGGCTACACCTTC. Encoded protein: CASRWIGVRDGYTF.

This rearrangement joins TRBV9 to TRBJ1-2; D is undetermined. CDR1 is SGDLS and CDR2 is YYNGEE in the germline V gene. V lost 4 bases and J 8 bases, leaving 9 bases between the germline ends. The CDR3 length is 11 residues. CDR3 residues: CASSLRGGYTF. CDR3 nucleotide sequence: TGTGCCAGCAGCCTCAGAGGGGGCTACACCTTC.

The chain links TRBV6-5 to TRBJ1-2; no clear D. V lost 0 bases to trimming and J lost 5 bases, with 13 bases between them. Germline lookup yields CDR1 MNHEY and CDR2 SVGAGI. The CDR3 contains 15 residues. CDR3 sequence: CASSYSVAGRYGYTF. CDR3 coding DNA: TGTGCCAGCAGTTACTCGGTGGCTGGGCGGTATGGCTACACCTTC.

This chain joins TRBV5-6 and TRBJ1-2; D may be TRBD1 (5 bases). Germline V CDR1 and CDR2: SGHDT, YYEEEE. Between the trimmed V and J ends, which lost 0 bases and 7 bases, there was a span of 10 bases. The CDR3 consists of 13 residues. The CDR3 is CASSLVAGFGYTF. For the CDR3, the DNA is TGTGCCAGCAGCTTGGTCGCAGGGTTTGGCTACACCTTC.

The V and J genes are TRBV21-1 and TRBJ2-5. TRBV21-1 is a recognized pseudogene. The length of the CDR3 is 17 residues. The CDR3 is CASSKKNQRGPQETQYF. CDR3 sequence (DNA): TGTGCCAGCAGCAAAAAGAACCAACGGGGGCCACAAGAGACCCAGTACTTC.

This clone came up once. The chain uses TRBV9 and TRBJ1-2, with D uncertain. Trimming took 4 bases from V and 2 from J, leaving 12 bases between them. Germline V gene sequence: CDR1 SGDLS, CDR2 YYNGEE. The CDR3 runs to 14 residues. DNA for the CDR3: TGTGCCAGCAGCCCCGGGGTAGGAAACTATGGCTACACCTTC. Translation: CASSPGVGNYGYTF.

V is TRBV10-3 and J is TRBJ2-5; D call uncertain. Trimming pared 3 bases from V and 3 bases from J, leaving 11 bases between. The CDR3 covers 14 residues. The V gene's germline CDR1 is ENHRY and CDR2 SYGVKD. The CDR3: CAISEKTAKETQYF. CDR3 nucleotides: TGTGCCATCAGTGAAAAGACGGCCAAAGAGACCCAGTACTTC.

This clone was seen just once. The CDR3 reads CASSVAWERNTIYF. As DNA, the CDR3 is TGTGCCAGCAGCGTAGCCTGGGAGAGAAACACCATATATTTT. This rearrangement joins TRBV9 to TRBJ1-3, with D unclear. Germline V lookup: CDR1 SGDLS, CDR2 YYNGEE. Trimming left V 0 bases short and J 5 bases short, with 9 bases between. This CDR3 contains 14 residues.

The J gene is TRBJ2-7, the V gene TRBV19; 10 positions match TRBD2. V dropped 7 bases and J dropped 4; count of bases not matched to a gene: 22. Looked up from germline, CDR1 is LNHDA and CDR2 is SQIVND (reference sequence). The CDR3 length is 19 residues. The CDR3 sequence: CASTPPPLAGHRYWYEQYF. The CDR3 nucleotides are TGTGCCAGTACCCCGCCCCCACTAGCGGGACACCGGTATTGGTACGAGCAGTACTTC.

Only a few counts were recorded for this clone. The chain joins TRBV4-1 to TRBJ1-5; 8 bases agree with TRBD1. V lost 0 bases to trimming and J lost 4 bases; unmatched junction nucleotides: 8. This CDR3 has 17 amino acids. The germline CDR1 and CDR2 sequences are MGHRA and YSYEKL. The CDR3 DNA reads TGCGCCAGCAGCCAAGATCCCGGACAGGGCCCAAATCAGCCCCAGCATTTT. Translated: CASSQDPGQGPNQPQHF.

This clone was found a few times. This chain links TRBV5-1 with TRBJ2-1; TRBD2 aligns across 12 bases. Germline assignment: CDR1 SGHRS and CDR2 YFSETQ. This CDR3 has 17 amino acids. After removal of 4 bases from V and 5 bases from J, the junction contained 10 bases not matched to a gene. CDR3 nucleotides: TGCGCCAGCAGCGTTTCGACTAGCGGGAGTATTAACAATGAGCAGTTCTTC. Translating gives CASSVSTSGSINNEQFF.

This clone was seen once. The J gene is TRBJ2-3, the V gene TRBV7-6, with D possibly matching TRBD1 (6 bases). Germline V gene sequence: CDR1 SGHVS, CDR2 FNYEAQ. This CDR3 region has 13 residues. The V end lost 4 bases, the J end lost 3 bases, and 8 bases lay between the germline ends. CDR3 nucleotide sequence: TGTGCCAGCAGCTCCACAGGGACAGATACGCAGTATTTT. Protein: CASSSTGTDTQYF.

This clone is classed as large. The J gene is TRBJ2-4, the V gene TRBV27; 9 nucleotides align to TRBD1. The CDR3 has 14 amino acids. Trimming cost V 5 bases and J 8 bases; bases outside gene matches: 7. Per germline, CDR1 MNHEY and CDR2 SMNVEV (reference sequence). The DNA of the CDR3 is TGTGCCAGCAGTCCGGGACAGGGTGGGTACATTCAGTACTTC. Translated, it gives CASSPGQGGYIQYF.

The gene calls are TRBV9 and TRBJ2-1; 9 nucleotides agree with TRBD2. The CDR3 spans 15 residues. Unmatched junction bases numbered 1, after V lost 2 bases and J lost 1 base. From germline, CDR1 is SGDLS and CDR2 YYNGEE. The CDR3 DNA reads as TGTGCCAGCAGCGTCAGCGGGAGGTCCTACAATGAGCAGTTCTTC. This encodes CASSVSGRSYNEQFF.